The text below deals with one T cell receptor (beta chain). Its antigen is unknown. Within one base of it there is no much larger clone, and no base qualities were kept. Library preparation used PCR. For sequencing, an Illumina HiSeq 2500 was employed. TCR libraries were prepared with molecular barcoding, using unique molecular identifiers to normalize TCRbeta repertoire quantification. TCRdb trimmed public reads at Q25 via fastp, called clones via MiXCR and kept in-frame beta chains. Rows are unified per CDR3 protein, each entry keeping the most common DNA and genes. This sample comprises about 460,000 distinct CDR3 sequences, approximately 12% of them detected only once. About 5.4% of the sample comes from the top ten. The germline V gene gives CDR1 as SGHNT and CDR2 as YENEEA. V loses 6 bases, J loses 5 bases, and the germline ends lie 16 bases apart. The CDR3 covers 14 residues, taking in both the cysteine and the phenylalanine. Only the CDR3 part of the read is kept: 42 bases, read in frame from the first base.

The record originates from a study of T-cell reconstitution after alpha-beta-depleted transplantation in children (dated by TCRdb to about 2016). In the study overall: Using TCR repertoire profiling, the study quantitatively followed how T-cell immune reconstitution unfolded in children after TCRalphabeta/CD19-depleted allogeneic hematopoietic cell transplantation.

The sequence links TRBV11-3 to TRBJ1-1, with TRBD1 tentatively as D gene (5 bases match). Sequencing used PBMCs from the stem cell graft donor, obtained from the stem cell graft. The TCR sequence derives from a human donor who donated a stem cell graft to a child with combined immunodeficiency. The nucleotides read TGTGCCAGCAGTGGAGGCGGAGGGGTAACTGAAGCTTTCTTT. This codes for CASSGGGGVTEAFF.